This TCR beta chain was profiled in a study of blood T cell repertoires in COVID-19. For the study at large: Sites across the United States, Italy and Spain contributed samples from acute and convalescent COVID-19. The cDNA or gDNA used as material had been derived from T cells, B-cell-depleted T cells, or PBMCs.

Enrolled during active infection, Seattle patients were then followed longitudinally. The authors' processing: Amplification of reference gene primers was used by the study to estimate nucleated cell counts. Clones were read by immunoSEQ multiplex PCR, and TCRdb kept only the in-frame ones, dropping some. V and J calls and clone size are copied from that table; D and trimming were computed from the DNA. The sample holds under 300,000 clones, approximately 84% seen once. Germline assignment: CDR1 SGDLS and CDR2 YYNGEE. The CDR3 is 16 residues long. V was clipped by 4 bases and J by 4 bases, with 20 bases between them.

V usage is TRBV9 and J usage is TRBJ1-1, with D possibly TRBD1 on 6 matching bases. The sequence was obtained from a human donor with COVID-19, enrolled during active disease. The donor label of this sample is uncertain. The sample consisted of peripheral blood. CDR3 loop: CASSLPPPGVSTEAFF. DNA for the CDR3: TGTGCCAGCAGCCTTCCCCCACCAGGGGTGAGCACTGAAGCTTTCTTT.